This passage covers 16 T cell receptor beta chains from one sample sequenced in a study of cytomegalovirus exposure and HLA in healthy donors. Here immunoSEQ multiplex PCR was the method, and the copy in TCRdb shows in-frame clones only, minus some. The data show 150,000 to 200,000 clones, about 84% seen once. Sequencing was performed on PBMCs. The receptors were gathered from a young woman in good health and CMV-seronegative.

The chain uses TRBV13 and TRBJ2-1; 9 bases align to TRBD1. The CDR3 is made up of 16 amino acids. Trimming took 2 bases from V and 6 from J; bases not matched to a gene: 8. Germline V lookup: CDR1 PRHDT, CDR2 FYEKMQ (reference sequence). CDR3 sequence reads: CASSLRSSGQGNEQFF. CDR3 DNA sequence: TGTGCCAGCAGCTTAAGGTCATCGGGACAGGGCAATGAGCAGTTCTTC.

This chain connects TRBV28 to TRBJ1-1; 11 bases agree with TRBD1. Germline CDR1 MDHEN, CDR2 SYDVKM. The CDR3 length is 15 residues. With 4 bases clipped from V and 11 bases from J, the junction kept 12 bases outside the gene matches. CDR3 nucleotide sequence: TGTGCCAGCAGTTCCCCGGGACAGGGGGGATTGAGGGCTTTCTTT. This codes for CASSSPGQGGLRAFF.

The rearrangement uses TRBV19 and TRBJ2-3; 8 bases map to TRBD1. This CDR3 contains 14 residues. J gave up 4 bases and V 4 bases, and 4 bases lay outside the gene matches. Looked up from germline, CDR1 is LNHDA and CDR2 is SQIVND (reference sequence). CDR3 DNA: TGTGCCAGTAGTACCCGGACAGGGCCAGATACGCAGTATTTT. Translating it yields CASSTRTGPDTQYF.

The chain links TRBV5-5 to TRBJ2-7; D is unresolved. The CDR3 contains 11 residues. Per the germline V gene, CDR1 is SGHKS and CDR2 is YYEKEE (reference sequence). Trimming cost V 4 bases and J 2 bases, with 4 bases left between them. The CDR3 coding sequence is TGTGCCAGCAGCCTTACCTACGAGCAGTACTTC. Translated: CASSLTYEQYF.

The gene calls are TRBV5-1 and TRBJ2-1; the D gene is possibly TRBD1 (5 bases). The ends were cut back, 1 base at V and 3 bases at J, with 8 bases in the middle. The germline V gene has CDR1 SGHRS and CDR2 YFSETQ. The CDR3 has 14 amino acids. CDR3 in amino acids: CASSLSQGYNEQFF. CDR3 DNA sequence: TGCGCCAGCAGCTTGTCCCAGGGCTACAATGAGCAGTTCTTC. Based on the CDR3 plus reference TRBV5-1 and TRBJ2-1, the full variable domain is KAGVTQTPRYLIKTRGQQVTLSCSPISGHRSVSWYQQTPGQGLQFLFEYFSETQRNKGNFPGRFSGRQFSNSRSEMNVSTLELGDSALYLCASSLSQGYNEQFFGPGTRLTVL.

This clone has just one count. The chain carries TRBV11-2 and TRBJ1-4; D gene uncertain. The CDR3 loop spans 16 amino acids. V dropped 5 bases and J dropped 4 bases, with 17 bases sitting between them. Germline-derived CDR1 and CDR2 are SGHAT and FQNNGV. The CDR3 DNA reads TGTGCCAGCAGCCGCCCGGGAGGCGGAGGTAATGAAAAACTGTTTTTT. This gives the protein CASSRPGGGGNEKLFF.

The chain recombines TRBV6-1 with TRBJ1-2; 8 bases fit TRBD1. The CDR3 spans 14 residues. Germline trimming cut 4 bases from V and 5 bases from J; bases unmatched to any gene: 6. From germline, CDR1 is MNHNS and CDR2 SASEGT. The CDR3 spells CASSAGQGVYGYTF. The CDR3 DNA reads as TGTGCCAGCAGTGCTGGACAGGGAGTGTATGGCTACACCTTC.

V is TRBV6-5 and J is TRBJ1-2, with D possibly matching TRBD1 (5 bases). Trimming shortened V by 10 bases and J by 4 bases, and 16 bases separated the two germline ends. Germline V gives CDR1 MNHEY, CDR2 SVGAGI. This CDR3 has 13 amino acids. CDR3 protein: CATNGGVFYGYTF. The CDR3 DNA reads as TGTGCCACGAACGGGGGGGTTTTCTATGGCTACACCTTC.

The chain couples TRBV7-2 to TRBJ2-1; TRBD2 aligns across 7 bases. The junction had 11 bases not matched to a gene; V was cut back by 4 bases and J by 2 bases. There are 17 residues in the CDR3. The germline gives CDR1 SGHTA, CDR2 FQGNSA. The CDR3 spells CASSSKPLTSTYNEQFF. The CDR3 DNA is TGTGCCAGCAGCTCTAAACCTCTGACTAGCACCTACAATGAGCAGTTCTTC.

The chain uses TRBV19 and TRBJ1-2; 10 nucleotides agree with TRBD1. In germline, CDR1 is LNHDA, CDR2 SQIVND (reference sequence). J gave up 7 bases and V 6 bases, and 8 bases lay outside the gene matches. This CDR3 spans 14 amino acids. CDR3 protein: CASSPDRGQGGYTF. The CDR3 DNA reads as TGTGCCAGTAGCCCCGACAGGGGGCAAGGTGGCTACACCTTC. Variable domain in full (rest from reference TRBV19 and TRBJ1-2): DGGITQSPKYLFRKEGQNVTLSCEQNLNHDAMYWYRQDPGQGLRLIYYSQIVNDFQKGDIAEGYSVSREKKESFPLTVTSAQKNPTAFYLCASSPDRGQGGYTFGSGTRLTVV.

The genes are TRBV5-6 and TRBJ1-5; 7 bases align to TRBD1. V lost 5 bases and J lost 11; bases outside the gene matches: 13. Germline V gives CDR1 SGHDT, CDR2 YYEEEE. The CDR3 runs 14 residues. The CDR3 region has the DNA TGTGCCAGCAGTACCGGGACAGTCTCTAGGACCCAGCATTTT. As protein: CASSTGTVSRTQHF.

The rearrangement uses TRBV9 and TRBJ1-2; D unresolved. CDR3 length equals 18 residues. Germline V gene lookup returns CDR1 SGDLS and CDR2 YYNGEE. V lost 0 bases and J lost 5, with 23 bases in between. CDR3 DNA sequence: TGTGCCAGCAGCGTAGGCTTTCGGAGCTGGGGAGGAAGGTATGGCTACACCTTC. Amino acids: CASSVGFRSWGGRYGYTF.

The gene calls are TRBV30 and TRBJ1-2; 8 bases match TRBD1. Trimming at V came to 4 bases and at J to 3 bases, leaving 4 bases not matched to a gene. Germline V gives CDR1 GTSNPN, CDR2 SVGIG (reference sequence). The CDR3 is 13 amino acids. CDR3 nucleotides: TGTGCCTGGACTTCGACAGGGGACTATGGCTACACCTTC. It translates to CAWTSTGDYGYTF.

This clone was seen a few times. The chain couples TRBV7-9 to TRBJ1-4; no clear D gene. In germline, CDR1 is SEHNR, CDR2 FQNEAQ (reference sequence). V was clipped by 2 bases and J by 7 bases, with 8 bases between them. The CDR3 is 13 residues long. The CDR3 region has the DNA TGTGCCAGCAGCTTAAAGGCGGGTGAAAAACTGTTTTTT. Translated: CASSLKAGEKLFF. Using reference TRBV7-9 and TRBJ1-4 for the parts outside the CDR3, the full variable domain is DTGVSQNPRHKITKRGQNVTFRCDPISEHNRLYWYRQTLGQGPEFLTYFQNEAQLEKSRLLSDRFSAERPKGSFSTLEIQRTEQGDSAMYLCASSLKAGEKLFFGSGTQLSVL.

This clone was found once. This chain links TRBV4-2 with TRBJ2-3; TRBD1 aligns across 11 bases. V lost 3 bases, J lost 2 bases, and 4 bases stayed unmatched. Germline V gives CDR1 LGHNA, CDR2 YNFKEQ. The CDR3 covers 16 residues. This CDR3 is CASSQDRGLVTDTQYF. In DNA form, the CDR3 reads TGTGCCAGCAGCCAGGACAGGGGGCTTGTCACAGATACGCAGTATTTT.

CDR3 sequence: CASSQEEGWAIPYEQYF. CDR3 sequence (DNA): TGTGCCAGCAGCCAAGAAGAAGGTTGGGCCATACCCTACGAGCAGTACTTC. The J gene is TRBJ2-7, the V gene TRBV4-2; D is undetermined. V gave up 0 bases and J gave up 2 bases, with 17 bases separating them. Germline V gives CDR1 LGHNA, CDR2 YNFKEQ. The CDR3 is made up of 17 amino acids.